The rows below give T cell receptor beta chains drawn from one sample of a study of breast tumors, draining lymph nodes, adjacent tissues. In TCRdb, the multiplex PCR reads were re-called with MiXCR into one record per CDR3 protein. The sample yields around 130,000 distinct CDR3 sequences, 21% seen once. Sequenced material: axillary lymph node tissue. The receptor set was obtained from a female donor with breast cancer. Some clones in this sample may be carry-over from other donors' samples. The CDR3 runs from the conserved cysteine through the conserved F or W. D genes are given only for firm matches. A clone size is listed for some rows: how often the clone was seen (once, few, many), or a class if it is expanded.

V gene,clone size,D gene,J gene,CDR3 protein,CDR3 DNA
TRBV5-6,many,NA,TRBJ1-4,CASSLLRDNEKLFF,TGTGCCAGCAGCTTGCTGAGGGATAATGAAAAACTGTTTTTT
TRBV28,few,NA,TRBJ1-6,CATTAHYNSPLHF,TGTGCCACTACAGCCCACTATAATTCACCCCTCCACTTT
TRBV24-1,many,TRBD1,TRBJ2-1,CATSEAGDRLNEQFF,TGTGCCACCAGTGAGGCCGGGGACAGGCTAAATGAGCAGTTCTTC
TRBV5-1,NA,NA,TRBJ1-5,CASSLWGGDQPQHF,TGCGCCAGCAGCTTGTGGGGGGGGGATCAGCCCCAGCATTTT
TRBV2,many,NA,TRBJ2-1,CASRRGLNEQFF,TGTGCCAGCAGGCGCGGACTCAATGAGCAGTTCTTC
TRBV6-5,few,NA,TRBJ1-4,CASSPWGARDEKLFF,TGTGCCAGCAGCCCATGGGGGGCGAGGGATGAAAAACTGTTTTTT
TRBV20-1,many,TRBD2,TRBJ2-7,CSASQPPLAGAYEQYF,TGCAGTGCTTCTCAACCCCCACTAGCGGGAGCCTACGAGCAGTACTTC
TRBV5-1,many,NA,TRBJ2-3,CASSLEAGPDTQYF,TGCGCCAGCAGCTTGGAGGCAGGGCCAGATACGCAGTATTTT
TRBV5-1,many,NA,TRBJ1-2,CASSFWTDNYGYTF,TGCGCCAGCAGCTTCTGGACAGATAACTATGGCTACACCTTC
TRBV12-3/TRBV12-4,many,NA,TRBJ1-2,CASSLGGQIYGYTF,TGTGCCAGCAGTTTAGGGGGACAAATATATGGCTACACCTTC
TRBV5-1,many,TRBD2,TRBJ2-7,CASSPWPGGDEQYF,TGCGCCAGCAGTCCCTGGCCGGGGGGGGATGAGCAGTACTTC
TRBV5-8,many,TRBD2,TRBJ2-2,CASRGTSGAANTGELFF,TGTGCCAGCAGAGGGACTAGCGGGGCCGCGAACACCGGGGAGCTGTTTTTT
TRBV5-1,many,NA,TRBJ2-3,CASRTQSSTDTQYF,TGCGCCAGCAGGACACAGAGTTCCACAGATACGCAGTATTTT
TRBV2,many,TRBD1,TRBJ2-7,CASSERKDRAFYEQYF,TGTGCCAGCAGTGAGAGGAAGGACAGGGCGTTCTACGAGCAGTACTTC
TRBV27,many,NA,TRBJ2-7,CASTTSPGGYEQYF,TGTGCCAGCACTACCTCCCCCGGGGGCTACGAGCAGTACTTC
TRBV3-1,many,TRBD1,TRBJ1-2,CASSHGTGEGGYTF,TGTGCCAGCAGCCATGGGACAGGTGAGGGTGGCTACACCTTC
TRBV20-1,many,NA,TRBJ2-6,CSAWAGSSGANVLTF,TGCAGTGCCTGGGCAGGGTCCTCTGGGGCCAACGTCCTGACTTTC
TRBV12-3/TRBV12-4,many,NA,TRBJ2-7,CASRGTVDPDEQYF,TGTGCCAGCAGGGGGACGGTGGATCCGGACGAGCAGTACTTC
TRBV5-1,many,TRBD1,TRBJ2-7,CASSATGTGRFHEQYF,TGCGCCAGCAGCGCAACCGGGACAGGGCGTTTTCACGAGCAGTACTTC
TRBV5-1,many,TRBD1,TRBJ2-5,CASSPGTDFLSETQYF,TGCGCCAGCAGCCCCGGGACAGACTTTCTATCGGAGACCCAGTACTTC
TRBV20-1,many,TRBD2,TRBJ2-3,CSASRASGTYSTDTQYF,TGCAGTGCTAGCAGGGCTAGCGGGACATATTCCACAGATACGCAGTATTTT
TRBV14,NA,NA,TRBJ2-1,CASSQSGNTMRQFF,TGTGCCAGCAGCCAAAGCGGAAATACAATGAGGCAGTTCTTC
TRBV3-1,many,NA,TRBJ1-2,CASSQYRALFGYTF,TGTGCCAGCAGCCAATATCGGGCGTTATTTGGCTACACCTTC
TRBV12-3/TRBV12-4,many,NA,TRBJ2-7,CASSRGESSYEQYF,TGTGCCAGCAGTAGGGGTGAAAGCTCCTACGAGCAGTACTTC
TRBV20-1,many,NA,TRBJ1-5,CSAREGGAKNQPQHF,TGCAGTGCTAGAGAAGGGGGTGCAAAGAATCAGCCCCAGCATTTT
TRBV7-8,many,TRBD1,TRBJ2-7,CASSLEQGVSYEQYF,TGTGCCAGCAGCTTAGAACAGGGGGTTAGCTACGAGCAGTACTTC
TRBV19,many,TRBD1,TRBJ1-3,CASRLDRAGNTIYF,TGTGCCAGTAGGCTGGACAGGGCGGGAAACACCATATATTTT
TRBV28,few,NA,TRBJ1-5,CASRRDAFQPQHF,TGTGCCAGCAGGCGGGACGCTTTTCAGCCCCAGCATTTT
TRBV7-9,many,TRBD1,TRBJ1-4,CASRRQGATNEKLFF,TGTGCCAGCAGGAGACAGGGGGCGACTAATGAAAAACTGTTTTTT
TRBV20-1,NA,NA,TRBJ1-1,CSASKQSSGYTEAFF,TGCAGTGCAAGCAAACAGTCGTCTGGGTACACTGAAGCTTTCTTT
TRBV4-1,once,NA,TRBJ1-2,CASSQGREKKTGYTF,TGCGCCAGCAGCCAAGGGAGGGAGAAAAAGACTGGCTACACCTTC
TRBV4-2,NA,NA,TRBJ1-4,CGSSQDVRQTNEKLFF,TGTGGCAGCAGCCAAGATGTTAGACAGACTAATGAAAAACTGTTTTTT
TRBV10-3,many,NA,TRBJ2-6,CAISERGTPGANVLTF,TGTGCCATCAGTGAGAGGGGTACACCTGGGGCCAACGTCCTGACTTTC
TRBV20-1,many,TRBD2,TRBJ2-2,CSANLAGTNTGELFF,TGCAGTGCTAATTTAGCGGGAACGAACACCGGGGAGCTGTTTTTT
TRBV27,many,NA,TRBJ1-2,CASSLGVPNYGYTF,TGTGCCAGCAGTTTGGGGGTGCCTAACTATGGCTACACCTTC
TRBV30,many,NA,TRBJ1-2,CAWSVLGTEYTF,TGTGCCTGGAGTGTACTAGGCACGGAATACACCTTC
TRBV6-6,many,TRBD1,TRBJ1-2,CASSRDSSGGYTF,TGTGCCAGCAGTCGGGACAGCTCGGGGGGCTACACCTTC
TRBV20-1,many,TRBD2,TRBJ2-5,CSARGGTSGQETQYF,TGCAGTGCTAGAGGAGGGACTAGCGGGCAAGAGACCCAGTACTTC
TRBV5-1,many,NA,TRBJ1-3,CASSLQGPNSGNTIYF,TGCGCCAGCAGCTTACAGGGCCCAAACTCTGGAAACACCATATATTTT
TRBV28,few,NA,TRBJ2-5,CASSLGETETQYF,TGTGCCAGCAGTTTGGGGGAGACAGAGACCCAGTACTTC
TRBV20-1,many,NA,TRBJ2-5,CSAHPGGRGETQYF,TGCAGTGCCCACCCCGGGGGACGCGGGGAGACCCAGTACTTC
TRBV14,many,TRBD2,TRBJ2-1,CASSQEVLTSGRISYNEQFF,TGTGCCAGCAGCCAAGAAGTACTGACTAGCGGGAGGATCTCCTACAATGAGCAGTTCTTC
TRBV29-1,many,NA,TRBJ2-5,CSVEETQYF,TGCAGCGTAGAAGAGACCCAGTACTTC
TRBV10-3,many,NA,TRBJ2-7,CAISAEGSRSEQYF,TGTGCCATCAGCGCTGAGGGCAGCCGGAGCGAGCAGTACTTC
TRBV7-2,NA,TRBD1,TRBJ1-6,CASSKTRGQGYNSPLHF,TGTGCCAGCAGCAAGACAAGGGGACAGGGGTATAATTCACCCCTCCACTTT
TRBV28,NA,NA,TRBJ2-2,CASSERLSSTTRNGELFF,TGTGCCAGCAGCGAGAGACTTTCGTCGACTACTAGAAACGGGGAGCTGTTTTTT
TRBV6-6,NA,NA,TRBJ2-6,CASSSRFTGAYVLTF,TGTGCCAGCAGTTCGAGGTTTACTGGGGCCTACGTCCTGACTTTC
TRBV2,many,TRBD2,TRBJ2-7,CASSDLRGIGGSWSRQYF,TGTGCCAGCAGTGACCTCCGTGGTATTGGCGGGAGTTGGTCCAGGCAGTACTTC
TRBV20-1,NA,NA,TRBJ1-1,CSASGESDTEAFF,TGCAGTGCAAGTGGCGAGTCAGACACTGAAGCTTTCTTT
TRBV10-3,many,NA,TRBJ1-2,CAISVIPQGYTF,TGTGCCATCAGCGTTATCCCTCAAGGCTACACCTTC
TRBV28,many,NA,TRBJ1-2,CASRSPQGGGYGYTF,TGTGCCAGCAGATCACCACAGGGCGGGGGATATGGCTACACCTTC
TRBV13,few,NA,TRBJ2-3,CASSTQQSSTDTRYF,TGTGCCAGCAGCACCCAACAATCCAGCACAGATACGCGGTATTTT
TRBV12-3/TRBV12-4,NA,NA,TRBJ2-3,CASVRSTGLDTQYF,TGTGCCAGCGTCCGTAGTACGGGCCTCGATACGCAGTATTTT
TRBV6-1,many,TRBD2,TRBJ2-1,CASSNPGLAFNEQFF,TGTGCCAGCAGTAATCCGGGACTAGCGTTTAATGAGCAGTTCTTC
TRBV30,many,NA,TRBJ2-2,CAWRAMGTGELFF,TGTGCCTGGAGGGCAATGGGAACCGGGGAGCTGTTTTTT